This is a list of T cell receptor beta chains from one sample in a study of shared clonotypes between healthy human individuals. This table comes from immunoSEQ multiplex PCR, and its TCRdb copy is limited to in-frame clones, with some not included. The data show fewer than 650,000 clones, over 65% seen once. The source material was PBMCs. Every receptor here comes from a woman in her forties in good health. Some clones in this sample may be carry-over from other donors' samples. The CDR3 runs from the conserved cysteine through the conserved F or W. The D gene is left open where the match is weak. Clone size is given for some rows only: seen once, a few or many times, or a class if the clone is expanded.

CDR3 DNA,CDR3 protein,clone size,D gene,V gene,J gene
TGTGCCATCAGTGAGTCGGGACAGCTCAATCAGCCCCAGCATTTT,CAISESGQLNQPQHF,.,TRBD1,TRBV10-3,TRBJ1-5
TGCGCCAGCAGCTTATCCGGGACAGACTTACAGTGGTACTTC,CASSLSGTDLQWYF,few,TRBD1,TRBV5-1,TRBJ2-7
TGTGCCAGCAGTGGGTCTGGAGGCGCTTCTAATGAAAAACTGTTTTTT,CASSGSGGASNEKLFF,.,.,TRBV28,TRBJ1-4
TGTGCCAGCAGCTTAGGGACTAGCGGGTCTTGGGTGGACAATGAGCAGTTCTTC,CASSLGTSGSWVDNEQFF,.,TRBD2,TRBV7-3,TRBJ2-1
TGTGCCAGCAGCACTCGACAGGGGCCAGATGGCTACACCTTC,CASSTRQGPDGYTF,.,TRBD1,TRBV2,TRBJ1-2
TGTGCCTGGAACGGACGCGGATACACCGGGGAGCTGTTTTTT,CAWNGRGYTGELFF,.,.,TRBV30,TRBJ2-2
TGTGCCTTAACAGGGGGCTTGGGTGAAAAACTGTTTTTT,CALTGGLGEKLFF,.,TRBD1,TRBV30,TRBJ1-4
TGCAGCGTTGATGAGACAGGGTTCCTACAGACCCAGTACTTC,CSVDETGFLQTQYF,.,TRBD1,TRBV29-1,TRBJ2-5
TGTGCCGGAAACCGGGACAGGCTCTATATAGGCTACACCTTC,CAGNRDRLYIGYTF,.,TRBD1,TRBV2,TRBJ1-2
TGTGCCAGCAGCTCTAGTAGGGAGACCCAGTACTTC,CASSSSRETQYF,.,.,TRBV7-9,TRBJ2-5
TGTGCCAGTAGTATTGGTCTCTCTGGAAACACCATATATTTT,CASSIGLSGNTIYF,once,.,TRBV19,TRBJ1-3
TGTGCCAGCAGCTTAGGTGGACAGGGGTGGACTCTGAACACCGGGGAGCTGTTTTTT,CASSLGGQGWTLNTGELFF,.,TRBD1,TRBV7-6,TRBJ2-2
TGTGCCAGCGTAAACCCAATGGAGAGGGGTACGCAGTATTTT,CASVNPMERGTQYF,.,.,TRBV6-5,TRBJ2-3
TGTGCCAGCTCACAAGGGGGCGACGGTAACTATGGCTACACCTTC,CASSQGGDGNYGYTF,.,TRBD1,TRBV18,TRBJ1-2
TGTGCCAGCAGTGGACGGTACGAGCAGTACTTC,CASSGRYEQYF,.,.,TRBV6-1,TRBJ2-7
TGTGCCAGCAGCTTAGATCCCCCCAGCTCTGGAAACACCATATATTTT,CASSLDPPSSGNTIYF,.,.,TRBV11-2,TRBJ1-3
TGTGCCAGCAGTGGACTAGCGGGAGGATATGAGCAGTTCTTC,CASSGLAGGYEQFF,.,TRBD2,TRBV6-1,TRBJ2-1
TGTGCCAGCAGTTTCAATTACGAGCAGTACTTC,CASSFNYEQYF,.,.,TRBV28,TRBJ2-7
TGTGCCAGCAGCCAAGATGTAGCGGGACTTCCGGAGCAGTACTTC,CASSQDVAGLPEQYF,.,TRBD2,TRBV4-2,TRBJ2-7